The rows below give T cell receptor beta chains drawn from one sample of a study of CD8 T cells in ankylosing spondylitis. TCRdb used MiXCR to reprocess the 5' RACE reads, holding one entry per CDR3 protein. The sample records some 240,000 distinct CDR3 sequences, roughly a quarter being singletons. Sequenced input: blood, either unsorted or a sorted T cell fraction (not recorded which). These receptors all stem from a male donor with ankylosing spondylitis or in good health (not recorded which). The CDR3 runs from the conserved cysteine through the conserved F or W. Fields, in order: V gene, clone size, J gene, CDR3 protein. Not all rows give a size; the values are once, few, many and, for expanded clones, a class.

>TRBV12-3/TRBV12-4|few|TRBJ2-7
CASSYDGTTYEQYF
>TRBV12-3/TRBV12-4|few|TRBJ1-2
CASSGQGKGYGYTF
>TRBV19|few|TRBJ2-7
CASSLRTSGSYEQYF
>TRBV20-1|NA|TRBJ2-7
CSARPLGGASYEQYF
>TRBV12-3/TRBV12-4|many|TRBJ2-7
CASSFGEGRYEQYF
>TRBV12-3/TRBV12-4|many|TRBJ2-7
CASKIAGLYEQYF
>TRBV7-8|many|TRBJ2-6
CASSLLSRGIASGANVLTF
>TRBV29-1|few|TRBJ2-2
CSVGQDTGELFF
>TRBV25-1|NA|TRBJ2-3
CASSPQARGDTQYF
>TRBV12-3/TRBV12-4|many|TRBJ2-1
CASSLTTEQFF
>TRBV29-1|many|TRBJ1-1
CSFRQGANTEAFF
>TRBV6-5|many|TRBJ1-5
CASSSSGTGVRPQHF
>TRBV12-3/TRBV12-4|NA|TRBJ2-7
CASSLDNSGGAEEQYF
>TRBV20-1|many|TRBJ2-7
CSARPGLAGNYEQYF
>TRBV10-3|NA|TRBJ2-7
CAISGTGTYEQYF
>TRBV20-1|many|TRBJ1-2
CSVRHVANYGYTF
>TRBV6-1|many|TRBJ1-1
CASSDYGQPWDTEAFF
>TRBV29-1|NA|TRBJ1-1
CSVVFQRNTEAFF
>TRBV4-1|many|TRBJ2-4
CASSQVPGGALNIQYF
>TRBV7-9|many|TRBJ2-7
CASSPTSGEEQYF